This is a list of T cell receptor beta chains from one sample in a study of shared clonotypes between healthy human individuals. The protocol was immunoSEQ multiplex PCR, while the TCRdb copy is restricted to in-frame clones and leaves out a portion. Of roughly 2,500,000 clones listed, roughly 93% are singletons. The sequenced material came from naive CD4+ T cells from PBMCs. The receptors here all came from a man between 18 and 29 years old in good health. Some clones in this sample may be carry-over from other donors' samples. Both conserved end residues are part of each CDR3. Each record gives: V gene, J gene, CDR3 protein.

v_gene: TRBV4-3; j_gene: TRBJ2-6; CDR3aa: CASSQEGGTGANVLTF
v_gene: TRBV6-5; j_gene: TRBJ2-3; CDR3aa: CASSYSIPDTQYF
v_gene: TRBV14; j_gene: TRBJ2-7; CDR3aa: CASSRGYEQYF
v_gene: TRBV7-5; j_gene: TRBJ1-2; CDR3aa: CARSLVLAGDRGTNYGYTF
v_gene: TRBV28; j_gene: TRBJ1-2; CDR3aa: CASSLSGYGYGYTF
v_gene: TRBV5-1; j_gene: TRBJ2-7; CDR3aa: CASSLGTGGDEQYF
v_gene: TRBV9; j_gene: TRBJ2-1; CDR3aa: CASTAGGSYNEQFF
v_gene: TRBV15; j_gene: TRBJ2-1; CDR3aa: CATSGGLAGNNEQFF
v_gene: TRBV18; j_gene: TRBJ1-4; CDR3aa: CASSPQGFRTGEKLFF
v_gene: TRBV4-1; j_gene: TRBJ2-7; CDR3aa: CASSRTGFDEQYF
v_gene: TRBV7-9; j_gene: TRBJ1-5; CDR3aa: CASSSRVSNQPQHF
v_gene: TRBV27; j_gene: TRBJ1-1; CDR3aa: CASSKDRYEVSNNRNTEAFF
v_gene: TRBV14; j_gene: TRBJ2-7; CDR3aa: CASSQDLGREYF
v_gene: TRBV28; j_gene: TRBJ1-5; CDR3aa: CASSLWGANQPQHF
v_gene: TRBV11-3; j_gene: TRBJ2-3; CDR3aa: CASSPGLASTDTQYF
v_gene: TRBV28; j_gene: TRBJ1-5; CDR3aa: CASWTAQDQPQHF
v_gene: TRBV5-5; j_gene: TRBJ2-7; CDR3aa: CASSSRAVPPYEQYF
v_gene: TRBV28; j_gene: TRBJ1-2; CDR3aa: CASSLGGADYGYTF
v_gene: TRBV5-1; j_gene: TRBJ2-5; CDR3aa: CASSFGVAGGSETQYF
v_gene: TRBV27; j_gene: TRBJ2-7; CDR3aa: CASKKGPPYEQYF
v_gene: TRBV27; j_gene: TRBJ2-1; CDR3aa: CASSSLAGGGLSYNEQFF
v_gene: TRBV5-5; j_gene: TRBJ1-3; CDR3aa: CASSLIGTGNTIYF
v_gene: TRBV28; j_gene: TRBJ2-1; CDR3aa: CASSLSRDGSYNEQFF
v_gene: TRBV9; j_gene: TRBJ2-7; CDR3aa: CASSVGAGRSYEQYF
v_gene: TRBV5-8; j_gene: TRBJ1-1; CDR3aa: CASSLKGTREAFF
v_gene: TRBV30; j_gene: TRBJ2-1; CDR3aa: CAWSVPTRKQFF
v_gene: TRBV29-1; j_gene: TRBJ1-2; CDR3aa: CSVGSRAARGYTF
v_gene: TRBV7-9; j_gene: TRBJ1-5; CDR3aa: CASSSKGFGQPQHF
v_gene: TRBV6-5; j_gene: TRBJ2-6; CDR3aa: CASSYSGVPGANVLTF